This T cell receptor beta chain was captured in a study of blood T cell repertoires in COVID-19. The CDR3 has 14 amino acids. CDR1 is LNHNV, CDR2 YYDKDF, per germline (reference sequence). The V end lost 0 bases, the J end lost 5 bases, and 8 bases lay between the germline ends. The assay was immunoSEQ multiplex PCR, and TCRdb's table has in-frame clones only and misses some. This sample has over 400,000 clones, with approximately 85% found just once. The origin of this receptor is a human donor in a cohort sampled during active COVID-19. Input material: peripheral blood. The chain joins TRBV15 to TRBJ2-1; D call uncertain. DNA of the CDR3: TGTGCCACCAGCAGAGATATCCCTAACAATGAGCAGTTCTTC. Its translation: CATSRDIPNNEQFF.